This TCR beta chain was recovered during a study of blood T cells in healthy people across ages. Primers used in a second PCR of about 7 to 12 cycles were a sample-barcoded 5' primer and a J-beta primer mix. TCRdb fed the 5' RACE reads into MiXCR, producing one record per CDR3 protein. The repertoire includes roughly 1,300,000 distinct CDR3 sequences, around 59% of them detected once, and 5% to 7% sits in the top ten. The receptor was isolated from a young man in good health. Sample: blood.

The CDR3 reads CASSRQGWLFF. DNA of the CDR3: TGTGCCAGCAGTCGACAGGGATGGCTGTTCTTC. J is TRBJ2-1 and V is TRBV2; 7 nucleotides agree with TRBD1. The CDR3 length is 11 residues. J lost 15 bases, V lost 5 bases, and 7 bases had no gene match. From germline, CDR1 is SNHLY and CDR2 FYNNEI.